Listed below are T cell receptor beta chains from one sample, sequenced in a study of STAT5B mutations in CD4+ large granular lymphocyte leukemia. Using immunoSEQ multiplex PCR, the repertoire was profiled, and TCRdb retains in-frame clones only, with some absent. The sample has around 34,000 clones; around four fifths are singletons. What was sequenced was CD4+ T cells from blood buffy coats. The receptors come from a human donor in good health. Each CDR3 is given with its conserved first and last residue. D genes are given only for firm matches. Clone size is given for some rows only: seen once, a few or many times, or a class if the clone is expanded.

v_call	cdr3_length	d_call	clone_size	j_call	cdr3_aa	cdr3_nt
TRBV28	12	-	once	TRBJ2-3	CASSLSLDTQYF	TGTGCCAGCAGTTTATCACTAGATACGCAGTATTTT
TRBV5-1	17	-	-	TRBJ2-3	CASSLARLGGLTDTQYF	TGCGCCAGCAGCTTGGCCCGTCTAGGGGGGCTCACAGATACGCAGTATTTT
TRBV7-8	13	-	-	TRBJ1-5	CASSFAGNQPQHF	TGTGCCAGCAGCTTTGCTGGCAATCAGCCCCAGCATTTT
TRBV5-1	14	TRBD1	-	TRBJ1-4	CASSSGTGDEKLFF	TGCGCCAGCAGCTCCGGGACAGGGGATGAAAAACTGTTTTTT
TRBV7-2	15	TRBD2	-	TRBJ2-1	CASSSGLTLYNEQFF	TGTGCCAGCAGCTCGGGACTAACTTTATACAATGAGCAGTTCTTC
TRBV11-2	15	-	-	TRBJ2-3	CASSPPEGSTDTQYF	TGTGCCAGCAGCCCCCCAGAGGGAAGCACAGATACGCAGTATTTT
TRBV28	15	-	-	TRBJ1-5	CATQAPGGPNQPQHF	TGTGCCACCCAGGCCCCTGGAGGGCCGAATCAGCCCCAGCATTTT
TRBV7-3	13	TRBD1	-	TRBJ2-5	CASSFDREETQYF	TGTGCCAGCAGCTTCGACAGGGAAGAGACCCAGTACTTC
TRBV19	13	-	-	TRBJ1-5	CASSYEGSQPQHF	TGTGCCAGTAGTTATGAGGGGAGTCAGCCCCAGCATTTT
TRBV18	13	TRBD2	-	TRBJ2-1	CASSRTSLMREFF	TGTGCCAGCTCACGGACTAGTTTAATGAGAGAGTTCTTC
TRBV19	15	TRBD2	-	TRBJ2-1	CASSLGLAGGGEQFF	TGTGCCAGTAGTCTCGGACTAGCGGGAGGAGGTGAGCAGTTCTTC
TRBV5-1	16	-	-	TRBJ1-1	CASSLGAQGGNTEAFF	TGCGCCAGCAGCTTGGGGGCCCAGGGTGGGAACACTGAAGCTTTCTTT
TRBV5-1	14	-	-	TRBJ1-6	CASSREQGNSPLHF	TGCGCCAGCAGCCGAGAGCAGGGTAATTCACCCCTCCACTTT
TRBV9	18	TRBD1	-	TRBJ1-2	CASSAPWGQGAYNYGYTF	TGTGCCAGCAGCGCGCCTTGGGGACAGGGGGCCTATAACTATGGCTACACCTTC
TRBV6-5	13	TRBD2	-	TRBJ2-1	CASWTSVNNEQFF	TGTGCCAGCTGGACTAGCGTAAACAATGAGCAGTTCTTC
TRBV10-3	15	-	-	TRBJ2-7	CAISETGSLTYEQYF	TGTGCCATCAGTGAGACAGGGTCGCTCACCTACGAGCAGTACTTC
TRBV30	13	-	-	TRBJ1-1	CAWSDDRNTEAFF	TGTGCCTGGAGTGATGACAGGAACACTGAAGCTTTCTTT
TRBV29-1	13	-	-	TRBJ2-7	CSVPTQGGYEQYF	TGCAGCGTCCCCACCCAGGGGGGGTACGAGCAGTACTTC
TRBV19	12	-	-	TRBJ2-1	CASSTRRNEQFF	TGTGCCAGTAGTACTCGGAGGAATGAGCAGTTCTTC
TRBV7-2	13	-	-	TRBJ2-1	CASSAGQFIEQFF	TGTGCCAGCAGCGCGGGACAGTTTATTGAGCAGTTCTTC
TRBV6-5	14	-	-	TRBJ1-1	CASIKTGGGTEAFF	TGTGCCAGCATTAAAACGGGGGGTGGCACTGAAGCTTTCTTT
TRBV5-8	12	-	-	TRBJ1-1	CASSRTYTEAFF	TGTGCCAGCAGCCGGACATACACTGAAGCTTTCTTT
TRBV11-2	12	-	-	TRBJ2-7	CASSPHPYEQYF	TGTGCCAGCAGCCCCCACCCGTACGAGCAGTACTTC
TRBV29-1	16	TRBD2	-	TRBJ2-7	CSVEGLAGGKTYEQYF	TGCAGCGTCGAGGGACTAGCGGGAGGGAAAACCTACGAGCAGTACTTC
TRBV19	15	-	-	TRBJ2-1	CASSLRRDIYNEQFF	TGTGCCAGTAGCTTGCGTCGGGACATCTACAATGAGCAGTTCTTC
TRBV19	15	TRBD1	-	TRBJ2-3	CASSKTGSLTDTQYF	TGTGCCAGTAGTAAGACAGGGTCTCTCACAGATACGCAGTATTTT
TRBV5-4	14	-	few	TRBJ2-2	CASSFVSDPGELFF	TGTGCCAGCAGCTTCGTGTCAGATCCCGGGGAGCTGTTTTTT
TRBV5-1	17	TRBD1	-	TRBJ1-5	CASSHRQGLNRNQPQHF	TGCGCCAGCAGCCACCGACAGGGGCTTAATAGGAACCAGCCCCAGCATTTT
TRBV28	12	-	-	TRBJ2-7	CASTTSAYEQYF	TGTGCCAGCACAACGTCCGCGTACGAGCAGTACTTC
TRBV7-2	15	TRBD2	-	TRBJ2-7	CASSSGLAASYEQYF	TGTGCCAGCAGCTCGGGACTAGCGGCCTCCTACGAGCAGTACTTC
TRBV6-1	13	-	few	TRBJ1-1	CASSERGDTEAFF	TGTGCCAGCAGTGAAAGGGGGGACACTGAAGCTTTCTTT
TRBV7-2	15	-	-	TRBJ2-7	CASSLSGSNSYEQYF	TGTGCCAGCAGCTTGTCTGGTTCGAACTCCTACGAGCAGTACTTC
TRBV28	13	TRBD1	-	TRBJ2-1	CASSLPQGNEQFF	TGTGCCAGCAGTTTACCACAGGGGAATGAGCAGTTCTTC
TRBV30	12	-	-	TRBJ2-7	CAWSRQSYEQYF	TGTGCCTGGAGTAGACAGTCCTACGAGCAGTACTTC
TRBV19	18	-	-	TRBJ2-6	CASSHRPGVLSGANVLTF	TGTGCCAGTAGCCACAGACCGGGAGTTCTATCTGGGGCCAACGTCCTGACTTTC
TRBV5-1	12	-	-	TRBJ1-2	CASSLLVGGYTF	TGCGCCAGCAGCTTGCTCGTCGGTGGCTACACCTTC
TRBV9	15	TRBD2	-	TRBJ2-1	CASSVRLAGASEQFF	TGTGCCAGCAGCGTACGGCTAGCGGGAGCGAGTGAGCAGTTCTTC
TRBV2	13	-	-	TRBJ1-5	CASGGRGGQPQHF	TGTGCCAGCGGAGGCAGGGGCGGTCAGCCCCAGCATTTT
TRBV11-2	17	-	-	TRBJ2-2	CASSLDPQLVPARELFF	TGTGCCAGCAGCTTAGATCCCCAACTCGTACCCGCCCGGGAGCTGTTTTTT
TRBV27	18	TRBD2	-	TRBJ2-1	CASSLSTTSGRAVHEQFF	TGTGCCAGCAGTTTATCGACGACTAGCGGGAGAGCCGTCCATGAGCAGTTCTTC
TRBV7-9	14	-	-	TRBJ2-5	CASSPFSVQETQYF	TGTGCCAGCAGCCCCTTTTCGGTACAAGAGACCCAGTACTTC
TRBV5-1	17	-	-	TRBJ2-7	CASSWGTGQFSSYEQYF	TGCGCCAGCAGCTGGGGCACAGGCCAATTTTCCTCCTACGAGCAGTACTTC
TRBV5-1	15	-	once	TRBJ2-7	CASSVLDSGGIKQYF	TGCGCCAGCAGCGTCCTAGACAGCGGCGGAATCAAGCAGTACTTC
TRBV28	14	TRBD1	-	TRBJ1-5	CASSWGQGDQPQHF	TGTGCCAGCAGTTGGGGACAGGGGGATCAGCCCCAGCATTTT
TRBV19	13	-	few	TRBJ2-7	CARGSGVPYEQYF	TGTGCCAGGGGCTCAGGGGTCCCCTACGAGCAGTACTTC
TRBV10-3	14	TRBD2	-	TRBJ2-7	CAISDGLAGGEQYF	TGTGCCATCAGTGATGGTCTAGCGGGAGGCGAGCAGTACTTC
TRBV7-8	17	TRBD2	-	TRBJ2-2	CASSLGGGSGNTGELFF	TGTGCCAGCAGCTTAGGGGGCGGGAGTGGGAACACCGGGGAGCTGTTTTTT
TRBV7-2	13	-	-	TRBJ2-3	CASSPPSTDTQYF	TGTGCCAGCAGCCCCCCTAGCACAGATACGCAGTATTTT
TRBV28	12	TRBD2	-	TRBJ2-7	CASRREVGEQYF	TGTGCCAGCAGGCGGGAGGTGGGCGAGCAGTACTTC
TRBV30	17	TRBD2	-	TRBJ2-5	CAWSPGTSGRGGETQYF	TGTGCCTGGAGCCCCGGGACTAGCGGGAGGGGAGGAGAGACCCAGTACTTC
TRBV29-1	16	TRBD1	once	TRBJ1-4	CSGLIGQGSTNEKLFF	TGCAGCGGCCTGATAGGACAGGGTTCAACTAATGAAAAACTGTTTTTT
TRBV6-5	16	-	few	TRBJ2-7	CASSYSISGSSYEQYF	TGTGCCAGCAGTTACTCGATTAGCGGAAGCTCCTACGAGCAGTACTTC
TRBV2	16	TRBD1	-	TRBJ2-7	CASSDPGQGQSYEQYF	TGTGCCAGCAGTGACCCGGGACAGGGCCAATCCTACGAGCAGTACTTC
TRBV18	11	-	-	TRBJ2-1	CASSPRDEQFF	TGTGCCAGCTCACCTAGGGATGAGCAGTTCTTC
TRBV5-4	14	-	-	TRBJ2-7	CASSLWASSYEQYF	TGTGCCAGCAGCTTATGGGCTTCCTCCTACGAGCAGTACTTC
TRBV7-9	15	-	-	TRBJ2-7	CASSSSRATDYEQYF	TGTGCCAGCAGCTCAAGCAGAGCTACTGATTACGAGCAGTACTTC
TRBV7-9	13	-	-	TRBJ1-6	CASSSPQKSPLHF	TGTGCCAGCAGCTCCCCTCAGAAGTCACCCCTCCACTTT